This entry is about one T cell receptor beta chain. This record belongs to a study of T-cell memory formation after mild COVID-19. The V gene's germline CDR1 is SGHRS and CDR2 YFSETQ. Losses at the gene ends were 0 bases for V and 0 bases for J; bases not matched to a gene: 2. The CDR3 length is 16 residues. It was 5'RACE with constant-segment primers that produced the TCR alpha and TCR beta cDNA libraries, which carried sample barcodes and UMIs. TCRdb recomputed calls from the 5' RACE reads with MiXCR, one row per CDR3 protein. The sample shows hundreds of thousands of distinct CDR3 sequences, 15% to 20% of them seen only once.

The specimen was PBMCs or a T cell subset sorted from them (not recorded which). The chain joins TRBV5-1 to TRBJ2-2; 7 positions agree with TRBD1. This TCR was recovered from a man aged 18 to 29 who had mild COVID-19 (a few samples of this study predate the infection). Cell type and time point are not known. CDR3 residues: CASSLGQGPNTGELFF. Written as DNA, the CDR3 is TGCGCCAGCAGCTTGGGACAGGGACCGAACACCGGGGAGCTGTTTTTT.